The clone carrying this TCR beta chain has a handful of counts. This entry belongs to a study of blood T cell repertoires in COVID-19. In the study overall: The cDNA or gDNA used as material had been derived from T cells, B-cell-depleted T cells, or PBMCs.

Followed over time, Seattle patients had been enrolled while infection was active. The CDR3 contains 15 residues. Germline V CDR1 and CDR2: MNHEY, SVGAGI. Trimming took 0 bases from V and 5 from J; bases not matched to a gene: 6. Study processing details: Amplification from reference gene primers served as the basis for estimated nucleated cell counts. Clones were read by immunoSEQ multiplex PCR, and TCRdb kept only the in-frame ones, dropping some. V and J calls and clone size come straight from that table; D and trimming were deduced from the DNA. Found here are about 350,000 clones, 89% of them singletons; the top ten hold about 3.9%.

This chain joins TRBV6-5 and TRBJ2-5; 7 nucleotides agree with TRBD2. This sequence originates from a woman aged 60 to 75 with COVID-19, enrolled during active disease. Sample: peripheral blood. The CDR3 DNA is TGTGCCAGCAGTTACTCGGGGAGGGAGTGGGAGACCCAGTACTTC. This gives the protein CASSYSGREWETQYF.